The clone carrying this T cell receptor beta chain came up once. Its cognate antigen is unknown. The table came from immunoSEQ multiplex PCR; TCRdb's copy has only in-frame clones and leaves some out. The table has about 3,700 clones, roughly 85% seen once. The sample originates from a study of immune evolution from preneoplasia to lung adenocarcinoma. General study results and limits: Top clone share appeared to fall from AAH through AIS, MIA, adenocarcinoma. Normal lung had highest clonality; later lesions appeared denser, more diverse.

V gave up 0 bases and J gave up 2 bases, with 8 bases separating them. From germline, CDR1 is SQVTM and CDR2 ANQGSEA. The length of the CDR3 is 14 residues. H&E slides confirmed each diagnosis, reviewed by two pathologists independently. Sequencing was carried out using FFPE invasive lung adenocarcinoma tissue. This receptor was obtained from a person aged 50-59 years with lung adenocarcinoma. The genes are TRBV29-1 and TRBJ1-3; D ambiguous. The CDR3: CSVEDFGAGNTIYF. CDR3 nucleotides: TGCAGCGTTGAAGATTTCGGGGCTGGAAACACCATATATTTT.